Listed below are T cell receptor beta chains from one sample, sequenced in a study of T cell changes during pregnancy in multiple sclerosis. Profiled with immunoSEQ multiplex PCR; TCRdb holds only in-frame clones, not every one. The sample holds around 23,000 clones, under 95% seen once. The sample in question was CD8+ T cells from peripheral blood mononuclear cells, obtained in the third trimester of pregnancy. The receptors stem from a female donor in good health, enrolled as a control in a pregnancy study. Each CDR3 is given with its conserved first and last residue. Not all rows give a size; the values are once, few, many and, for expanded clones, a class.

V gene,clone size,J gene,CDR3 protein
TRBV5-1,.,TRBJ2-1,CASSEGTGSFF
TRBV19,.,TRBJ2-1,CASTMGTSGLNEQFF
TRBV5-6,.,TRBJ2-7,CASGGTLTYEQYF
TRBV2,.,TRBJ2-7,CASRDTRTSGIYEQYF
TRBV19,.,TRBJ2-2,CASSGTTANTGELFF
TRBV6-5,.,TRBJ2-1,CASRGTSGFNEQFF
TRBV30,.,TRBJ1-5,CAWSSSGDRGDQPQHF
TRBV27,.,TRBJ2-7,CASKAGAFEQYF
TRBV29-1,.,TRBJ2-1,CSVEDPRRGAPNEQFF
TRBV9,.,TRBJ2-6,CASSAAGTGVYGANVLTF
TRBV15,.,TRBJ2-2,CATSGTSGGAGELFF
TRBV4-2,.,TRBJ2-7,CASSQDLGGAYEQYF
TRBV6-4,.,TRBJ2-7,CASNPTGHEQYF
TRBV5-4,.,TRBJ2-7,CASSLAGGGVTYEQYF
TRBV16,.,TRBJ1-2,CASSQSPPQGSYGYTF
TRBV29-1,.,TRBJ2-7,CSVSGQLSYEQYF
TRBV10-3,.,TRBJ2-5,CAISEGIQVFQETQYF
TRBV27,.,TRBJ2-5,CASSHLSGSTQETQYF
TRBV10-1,.,TRBJ2-3,CASSEGTRWKDTQYF
TRBV2,.,TRBJ2-5,CASSRVEETQYF
TRBV20-1,.,TRBJ2-1,CSAMEHEQFF
TRBV5-1,.,TRBJ2-3,CASSWRVEGTDTQYF
TRBV6-1,medium-sized,TRBJ1-6,CASSESTGGNSPLHF
TRBV6-1,.,TRBJ1-5,CASSEATGGNQPQHF
TRBV10-3,.,TRBJ2-7,CAISGRGGLETYEQYF
TRBV4-1,few,TRBJ1-2,CASSQGPHGGTGYTF
TRBV27,few,TRBJ2-5,CASSPTPGSGEETQYF
TRBV28,few,TRBJ2-7,CASTPPGQGPSEQYF
TRBV2,once,TRBJ2-7,CASSEFIGDYLAYEQYF
TRBV4-1,.,TRBJ1-4,CASSQAGGLLEKLFF
TRBV7-2,few,TRBJ1-1,CASSFGAATEAFF
TRBV27,.,TRBJ2-3,CASSLEQHTDTQYF
TRBV6-5,.,TRBJ2-1,CASSYSTPENEQFF
TRBV27,.,TRBJ2-1,CASSLYSFRAGRNEQFF
TRBV5-6,.,TRBJ1-2,CASSPTGNYGYTF
TRBV15,.,TRBJ1-1,CATSMRGQTNTEAFF
TRBV15,once,TRBJ1-5,CAAGPGYSNQPQHF
TRBV18,.,TRBJ2-2,CASSPDRGKNTGELFF
TRBV6-1,few,TRBJ1-2,CATYFRDKPNYGYTF
TRBV11-2,medium-sized,TRBJ2-3,CASSFPLHPGPADTQYF
TRBV12-5,.,TRBJ2-3,CATAGIDTQYF
TRBV19,.,TRBJ1-1,CASSNRYEAFF
TRBV2,.,TRBJ2-6,CASRTPGQPDFLTF
TRBV2,.,TRBJ1-2,CASTGQGPEYGYTF
TRBV21-1,.,TRBJ2-7,CASSVVSEDEQYF
TRBV2,.,TRBJ2-3,CASSVGGDLSDTQYF
TRBV13,.,TRBJ2-3,CASSLTLADRGLDTQYF
TRBV4-1,.,TRBJ2-3,CEGGTDTQYF
TRBV2,.,TRBJ2-2,CATHRDMNTGELFF
TRBV11-2,.,TRBJ2-5,CASNPGQGQETQYF
TRBV27,.,TRBJ2-1,CASSLGLAVNEQFF